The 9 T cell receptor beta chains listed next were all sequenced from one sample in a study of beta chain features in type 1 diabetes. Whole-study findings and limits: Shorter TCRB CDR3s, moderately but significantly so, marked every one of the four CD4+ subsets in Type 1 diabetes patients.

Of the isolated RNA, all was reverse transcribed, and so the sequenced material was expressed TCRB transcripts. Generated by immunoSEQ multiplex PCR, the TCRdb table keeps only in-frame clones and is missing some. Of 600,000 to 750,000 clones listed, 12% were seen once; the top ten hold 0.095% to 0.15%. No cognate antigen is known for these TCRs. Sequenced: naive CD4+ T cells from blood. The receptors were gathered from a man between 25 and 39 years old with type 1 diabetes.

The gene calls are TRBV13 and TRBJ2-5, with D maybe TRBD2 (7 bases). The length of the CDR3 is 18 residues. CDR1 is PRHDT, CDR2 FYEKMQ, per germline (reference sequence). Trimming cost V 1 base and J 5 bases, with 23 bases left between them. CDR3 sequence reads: CASSLESRAGAAQETQYF. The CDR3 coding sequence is TGTGCCAGCAGCTTAGAATCGCGGGCGGGGGCGGCCCAGGAGACCCAGTACTTC.

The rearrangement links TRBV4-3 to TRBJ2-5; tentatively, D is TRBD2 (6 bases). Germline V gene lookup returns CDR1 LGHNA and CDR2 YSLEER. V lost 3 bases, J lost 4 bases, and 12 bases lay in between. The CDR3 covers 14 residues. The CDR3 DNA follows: TGCGCCAGCAGCCACGATGCACTAGCAGAGACCCAGTACTTC. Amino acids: CASSHDALAETQYF.

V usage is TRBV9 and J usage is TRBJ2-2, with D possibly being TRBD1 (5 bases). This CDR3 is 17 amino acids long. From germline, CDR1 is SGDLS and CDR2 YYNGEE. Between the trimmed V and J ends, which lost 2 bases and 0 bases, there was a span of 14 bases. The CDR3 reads CASSVTGLPSNTGELFF. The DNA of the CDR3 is TGTGCCAGCAGCGTTACAGGTTTACCTTCGAACACCGGGGAGCTGTTTTTT.

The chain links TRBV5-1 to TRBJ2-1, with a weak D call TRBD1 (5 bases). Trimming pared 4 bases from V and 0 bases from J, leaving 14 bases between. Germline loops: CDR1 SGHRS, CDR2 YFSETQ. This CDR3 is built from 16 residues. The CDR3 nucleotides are TGCGCCAGCAGCCTTGGACATACGAGCTCCTACAATGAGCAGTTCTTC. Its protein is CASSLGHTSSYNEQFF.

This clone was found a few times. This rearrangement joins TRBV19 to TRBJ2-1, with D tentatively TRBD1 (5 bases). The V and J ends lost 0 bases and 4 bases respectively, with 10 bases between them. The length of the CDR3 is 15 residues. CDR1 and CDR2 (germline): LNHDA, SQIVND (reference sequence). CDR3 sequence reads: CASSIDLSGYNEQFF. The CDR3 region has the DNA TGTGCCAGTAGTATAGATCTATCAGGGTACAATGAGCAGTTCTTC.

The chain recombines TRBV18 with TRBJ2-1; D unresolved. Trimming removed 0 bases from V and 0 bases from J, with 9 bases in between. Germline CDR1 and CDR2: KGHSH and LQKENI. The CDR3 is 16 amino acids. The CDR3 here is CASSPPNRNSYNEQFF. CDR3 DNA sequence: TGTGCCAGCTCACCACCGAACAGAAACTCCTACAATGAGCAGTTCTTC.

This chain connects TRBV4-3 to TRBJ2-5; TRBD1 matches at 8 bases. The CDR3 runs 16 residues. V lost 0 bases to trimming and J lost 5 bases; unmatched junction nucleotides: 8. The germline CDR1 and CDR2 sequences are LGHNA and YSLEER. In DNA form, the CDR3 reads TGCGCCAGCAGCCAAGATCCTCGGACAGGGAGGGAGACCCAGTACTTC. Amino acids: CASSQDPRTGRETQYF.

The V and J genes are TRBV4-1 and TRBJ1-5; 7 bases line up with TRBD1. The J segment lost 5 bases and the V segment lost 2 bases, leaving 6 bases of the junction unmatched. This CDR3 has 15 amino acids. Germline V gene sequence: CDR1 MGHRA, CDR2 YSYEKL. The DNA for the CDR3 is TGCGCCAGCAGCCAATTACAGGGGTTGGATCAGCCCCAGCATTTT. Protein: CASSQLQGLDQPQHF.

The DNA for the CDR3 is TGCAGTGTCCAGGGGAACACTGAAGCTTTCTTT. Residues: CSVQGNTEAFF. V is TRBV20-1 and J is TRBJ1-1, with a possible D match to TRBD1 (5 bases). The germline V gene encodes CDR1 DFQATT and CDR2 SNEGSKA (reference sequence). The germline V and J ends were trimmed by 7 bases and 1 base, with 7 bases remaining between them. The CDR3 covers 11 residues.